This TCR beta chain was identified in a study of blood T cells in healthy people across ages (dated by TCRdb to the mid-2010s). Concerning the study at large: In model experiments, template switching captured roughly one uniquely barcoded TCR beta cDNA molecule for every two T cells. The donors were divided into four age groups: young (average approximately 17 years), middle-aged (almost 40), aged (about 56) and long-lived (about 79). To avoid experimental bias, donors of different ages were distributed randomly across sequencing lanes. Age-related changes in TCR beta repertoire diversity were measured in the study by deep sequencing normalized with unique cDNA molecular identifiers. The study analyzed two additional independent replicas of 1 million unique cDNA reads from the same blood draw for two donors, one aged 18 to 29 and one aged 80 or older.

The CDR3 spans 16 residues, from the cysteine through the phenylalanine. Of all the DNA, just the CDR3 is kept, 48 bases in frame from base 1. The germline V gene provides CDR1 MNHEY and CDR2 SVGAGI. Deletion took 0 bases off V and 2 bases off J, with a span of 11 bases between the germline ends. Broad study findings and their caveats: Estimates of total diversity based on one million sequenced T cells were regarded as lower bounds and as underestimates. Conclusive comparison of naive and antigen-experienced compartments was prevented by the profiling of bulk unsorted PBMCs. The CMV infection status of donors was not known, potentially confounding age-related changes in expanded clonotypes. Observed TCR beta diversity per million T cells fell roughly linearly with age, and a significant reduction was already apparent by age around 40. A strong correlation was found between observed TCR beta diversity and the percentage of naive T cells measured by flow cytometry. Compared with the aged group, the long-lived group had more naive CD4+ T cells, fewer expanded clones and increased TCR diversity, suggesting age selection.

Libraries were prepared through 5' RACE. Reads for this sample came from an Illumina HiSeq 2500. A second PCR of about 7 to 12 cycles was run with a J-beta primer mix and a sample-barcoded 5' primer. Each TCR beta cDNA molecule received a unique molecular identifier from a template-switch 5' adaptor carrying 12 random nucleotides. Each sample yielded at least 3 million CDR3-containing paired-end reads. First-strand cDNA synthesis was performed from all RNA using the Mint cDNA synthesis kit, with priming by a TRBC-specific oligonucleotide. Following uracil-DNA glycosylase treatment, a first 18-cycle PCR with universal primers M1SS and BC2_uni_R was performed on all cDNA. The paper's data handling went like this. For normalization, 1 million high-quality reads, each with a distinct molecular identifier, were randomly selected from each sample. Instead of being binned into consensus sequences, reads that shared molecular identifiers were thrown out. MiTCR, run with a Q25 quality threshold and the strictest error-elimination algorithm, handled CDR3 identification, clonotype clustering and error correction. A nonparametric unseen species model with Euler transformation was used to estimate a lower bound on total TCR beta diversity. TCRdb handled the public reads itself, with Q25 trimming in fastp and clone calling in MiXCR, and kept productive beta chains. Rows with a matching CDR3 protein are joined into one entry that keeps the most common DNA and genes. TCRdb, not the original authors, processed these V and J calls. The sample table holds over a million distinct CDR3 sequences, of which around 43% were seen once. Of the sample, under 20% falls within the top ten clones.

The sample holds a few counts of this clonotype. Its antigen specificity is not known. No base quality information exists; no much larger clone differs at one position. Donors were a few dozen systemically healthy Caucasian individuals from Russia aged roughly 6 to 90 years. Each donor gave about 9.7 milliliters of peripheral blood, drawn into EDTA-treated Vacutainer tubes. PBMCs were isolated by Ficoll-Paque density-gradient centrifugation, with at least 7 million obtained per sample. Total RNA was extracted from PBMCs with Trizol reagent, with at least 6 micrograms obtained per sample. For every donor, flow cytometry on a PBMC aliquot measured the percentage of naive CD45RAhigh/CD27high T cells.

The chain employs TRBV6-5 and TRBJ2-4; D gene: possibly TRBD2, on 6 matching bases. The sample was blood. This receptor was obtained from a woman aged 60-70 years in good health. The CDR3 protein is CASSYSLRDSKNIQYF. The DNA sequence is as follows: TGTGCCAGCAGTTACTCCCTCCGGGACTCCAAAAACATTCAGTACTTC.